The clone carrying this T cell receptor (beta chain) has only a few counts. Its antigen is currently unknown. This sample was taken from a study of Ad26.COV2.S vaccination and SARS-CoV-2 variants. The germline CDR1 and CDR2 sequences are SGHVS and FQNEAQ. CDR3 length: 15 amino acids. The ends lost 5 bases at V and 5 bases at J; junction bases unmatched: 7. Regarding the study as a whole: Vaccine and placebo recipients had similar non-spike TCR breadth.

Treatment meaning: roughly 18 received Ad26.COV2.S at low or high dose, single or two shots; 5 received placebo; per-sample allocation not given. Day 63 after the first injection of vaccine or placebo was the sampling time. Sequenced by immunoSEQ multiplex PCR; TCRdb stores in-frame clones only, minus some. The data show about 390,000 clones, around nine tenths seen once. Sample: peripheral blood, taken in a trial of Ad26.COV2.S vaccine versus placebo. This TCR came from a person between 18 and 65 years old who received the Ad26.COV2.S COVID-19 vaccine or a placebo. V and J are TRBV7-8 and TRBJ2-5; TRBD1 matches at 11 bases. CDR3 region: CASSTRTGGLETQYF. The CDR3 bases are TGTGCCAGCAGCACTCGGACAGGGGGCTTGGAGACCCAGTACTTC.